This T cell receptor beta chain was captured by sequencing in a study of blood T cell repertoires in COVID-19. On the study more broadly: The origin of the acute and convalescent COVID-19 samples was the United States, Italy and Spain. Sources were T cells, B-cell-depleted T cells, or PBMCs; the material itself was cDNA or gDNA.

This CDR3 is built from 16 residues. The germline V gene encodes CDR1 MDHEN and CDR2 SYDVKM. Trimming stripped 4 bases from V and 3 bases from J, with 19 bases between. In the source study's methods: The authors estimated nucleated cell counts from reference gene primer amplification. Profiling relied on immunoSEQ multiplex PCR, and the TCRdb table lists in-frame clones only, not all of them. For V, J and clone size, that table is used; D and trimming come from the DNA. The sample contains about 210,000 clones, around 84% of which appear only once. The rearrangement joins TRBV28 to TRBJ2-7; D unresolved. The sample was peripheral blood. The clonotype originates from a man in his 60s with acute or convalescent COVID-19. The CDR3: CASSSGKTSLDYEQYF. The CDR3 region has the DNA TGTGCCAGCAGTTCCGGCAAGACATCCCTCGACTACGAGCAGTACTTC.